These 20 T cell receptor beta chains originate from one sample sequenced in a study of blood T cells in healthy people across ages. For the second PCR, which ran for about 6 to 11 cycles, a sample-barcoded 5' primer and a J-beta primer mix were used. Each CDR3 protein gets one entry after TCRdb re-called the 5' RACE reads with MiXCR. The data contain 780,000 or so distinct CDR3 sequences, around 50% of them singletons. The sample consisted of blood. The receptors shown here come from a man aged 35 to 55 in good health.

This clonotype was recorded a few times. It is unclear where the CDR3 begins or ends on the DNA, so no DNA is shown, and the CDR3 is as TCRdb lists it. The chain links TRBV4-1 to TRBJ2-5. In germline, CDR1 is MGHRA, CDR2 YSYEKL. The CDR3 extends over 13 residues, inclusive of both ends. The CDR3 reads CASSHLERETQYF.

V is TRBV24-1 and J is TRBJ2-5; 13 bases agree with TRBD2. Germline V gene sequence: CDR1 KGHDR, CDR2 SFDVKD. V lost 4 bases and J lost 11; bases outside the gene matches: 12. The CDR3 length is 16 residues. CDR3 loop: CATSDSTSGRANEQYF. CDR3 nucleotide sequence: TGTGCCACCAGTGACTCTACTAGCGGGAGGGCCAATGAGCAGTACTTC.

This sequence joins TRBV28 and TRBJ2-7; either TRBD1 or TRBD2 may fit D (5 bases each). The J call is uncertain, as TRBJ2-5 better fits the DNA end. CDR3 length: 13 residues. Germline CDR1 MDHEN, CDR2 SYDVKM. The CDR3 is CASSSQGPPTQYF. CDR3 DNA: TGTGCCAGCAGTTCTCAGGGACCCCCGACCCAGTACTTC.

The chain has TRBV28 and TRBJ2-3; 8 bases are a match to TRBD2. Germline V gene data show CDR1 as MDHEN and CDR2 as SYDVKM. The CDR3 has 17 residues. J was trimmed by 0 bases and V by 4 bases; bases with no gene match: 9. This chain's CDR3 is CASSSPGGGTSTDTQYF. The CDR3 bases are TGTGCCAGCAGTTCCCCTGGCGGGGGGACTAGCACAGATACGCAGTATTTT. Variable domain in full (rest from reference TRBV28 and TRBJ2-3): DVKVTQSSRYLVKRTGEKVFLECVQDMDHENMFWYRQDPGLGLRLIYFSYDVKMKEKGDIPEGYSVSREKKERFSLILESASTNQTSMYLCASSSPGGGTSTDTQYFGPGTRLTVL.

This clonotype was recorded at least ten times. The chain carries TRBV12-3 or TRBV12-4 and TRBJ1-1, with a weak D call TRBD1 (6 bases). The CDR3 runs 16 residues. V lost 6 bases and J 1 base, leaving 18 bases between the germline ends. The CDR3 DNA reads TGTGCCAGCAGAGGGGGGATAGGAGGGGCGAACACTGAAGCTTTCTTT. Translating gives CASRGGIGGANTEAFF.

The rearrangement links TRBV9 to TRBJ2-2; possible D gene TRBD2, 6 bases. CDR3 size: 15 residues. V lost 3 bases, J lost 4 bases, and 13 bases lay in between. Germline CDR1 reads SGDLS; CDR2 reads YYNGEE. The CDR3 here is CASSERDSSTGELFF. The CDR3 nucleotides read TGTGCCAGCAGCGAACGGGACTCCTCCACCGGGGAGCTGTTTTTT.

The CDR3 reads CASSQEVGRIADEQYF. CDR3 DNA sequence: TGTGCCAGCAGCCAAGAGGTCGGCCGCATAGCCGACGAGCAGTACTTC. The rearrangement uses TRBV14 and TRBJ2-7; no clear D gene. The CDR3 extends over 16 amino acids. The V end lost 0 bases, the J end lost 5 bases, and 17 bases lay between the germline ends. The germline CDR1 and CDR2 sequences are SGHDN and FVKESK.

The chain couples TRBV4-3 to TRBJ2-5, with 8 bases that match TRBD2. Trimming took 0 bases from V and 4 from J; bases not matched to a gene: 13. The CDR3 has 18 amino acids. The germline V gene has CDR1 LGHNA and CDR2 YSLEER. CDR3 sequence reads: CASSQDFGRGGAGETQYF. CDR3 bases: TGCGCCAGCAGCCAAGATTTTGGTCGGGGGGGGGCCGGAGAGACCCAGTACTTC.

This clonotype was observed a handful of times. This chain connects TRBV7-2 to TRBJ2-7; TRBD2 aligns across 16 bases. This CDR3 has 17 residues. CDR1 is SGHTA and CDR2 is FQGNSA in the germline V gene. Trimming cost V 4 bases and J 3 bases; bases outside gene matches: 6. CDR3 in DNA: TGTGCCAGCAGCTCGGGACTAGCGGGAGGGGGACTCTACGAGCAGTACTTC. As protein: CASSSGLAGGGLYEQYF.

This clonotype was seen only a few times. CDR3 protein: CASSPSGENYGYTF. The CDR3 nucleotides are TGTGCCAGCAGCCCCTCGGGGGAGAACTATGGCTACACCTTC. The chain joins TRBV12-3 or TRBV12-4 to TRBJ1-2; tentative D call: TRBD1 (5 bases). This CDR3 spans 14 amino acids. The V end was cut by 6 bases, the J end by 2 bases, with 13 bases between.

V is TRBV5-1 and J is TRBJ1-4; 10 bases align to TRBD1. With 0 bases clipped from V and 7 bases from J, the junction kept 3 bases outside the gene matches. The CDR3 runs to 15 residues. The V gene's germline CDR1 is SGHRS and CDR2 YFSETQ. In nucleotides, the CDR3 is TGCGCCAGCAGCTTGGACGGGACAGGGGTTGAAAAACTGTTTTTT. Translating it yields CASSLDGTGVEKLFF. Filled out from reference TRBV5-1 and TRBJ1-4, the complete variable domain reads KAGVTQTPRYLIKTRGQQVTLSCSPISGHRSVSWYQQTPGQGLQFLFEYFSETQRNKGNFPGRFSGRQFSNSRSEMNVSTLELGDSALYLCASSLDGTGVEKLFFGSGTQLSVL.

The chain carries TRBV6-2 or TRBV6-3 and TRBJ2-5; no reliable D call. The CDR3 has 14 residues. With 0 bases removed from V and 11 bases from J, the gap between germline ends came to 16 bases. The germline V gene encodes CDR1 MNHEY and CDR2 SVGEGT. The CDR3 sequence is CASSYSRVLNEQYF. CDR3 nucleotide sequence: TGTGCCAGCAGTTACTCAAGAGTTCTCAATGAGCAGTACTTC.

The V gene is TRBV6-6, the J gene TRBJ2-7, with TRBD1 matching 9 bases. Trimming cost V 10 bases and J 6 bases; bases outside gene matches: 7. The length of the CDR3 is 12 residues. Germline assignment: CDR1 MNHNY and CDR2 SVGAGI (reference sequence). CDR3 in DNA: TGTGCCATCCGACAGGGGGACGGCGAGCAGTACTTC. Encoded protein: CAIRQGDGEQYF.

This clonotype was seen a handful of times. The V call is TRBV7-2, the J call TRBJ2-3; tentatively, D is TRBD2 (6 bases). The CDR3 totals 16 residues. V shed 4 bases and J shed 1 base, with 15 bases lying between them. Per germline, CDR1 SGHTA and CDR2 FQGNSA. This CDR3 reads CASSSQGGWGTDTQYF. In DNA form, the CDR3 reads TGTGCCAGCAGCTCCCAAGGAGGGTGGGGCACAGATACGCAGTATTTT.

The V call is TRBV3-1, the J call TRBJ2-3, with D possibly matching TRBD1 (5 bases). Germline CDR1 LGHDT, CDR2 YNNKEL (reference sequence). V lost 1 base, J lost 5 bases, and 13 bases lay in between. This CDR3 has 15 amino acids. Here the CDR3 reads CASSQGLKGLDTQYF. The CDR3 nucleotides read TGTGCCAGCAGCCAAGGTCTCAAGGGGTTAGATACGCAGTATTTT.

This clonotype has only one observation. The CDR3: CASSPNRLAPGGETQYF. CDR3 DNA sequence: TGTGCCAGCAGTCCCAACCGACTAGCGCCGGGGGGAGAGACCCAGTACTTC. The V and J genes are TRBV6-2 or TRBV6-3 and TRBJ2-5, with 8 bases lining up with TRBD2. CDR1 and CDR2 from the germline V gene are MNHEY and SVGEGT. J lost 4 bases, V lost 5 bases, and 15 bases had no gene match. The CDR3 covers 17 residues.

The CDR3 DNA is TGCAGTGCTAGAGCCACGGACCTGGGGGACAGGGCATATTCCTACGAGCAGTACTTC. Amino acid sequence: CSARATDLGDRAYSYEQYF. The chain couples TRBV20-1 to TRBJ2-7, with 9 positions matching TRBD1. This CDR3 has 19 residues. Germline-derived CDR1 and CDR2 are DFQATT and SNEGSKA (reference sequence). Trimming at V came to 1 base and at J to 1 base, leaving 17 bases not matched to a gene.

This chain connects TRBV28 to TRBJ2-1, with TRBD1 identical over 9 bases. Germline loops: CDR1 MDHEN, CDR2 SYDVKM. V lost 5 bases, J lost 9 bases, and 14 bases stayed unmatched. The length of the CDR3 is 16 residues. This CDR3 is CASSDYRDRALSEQFF. CDR3 DNA: TGTGCCAGCAGTGATTACCGGGACAGGGCGTTATCTGAGCAGTTCTTC.

The rearrangement uses TRBV9 and TRBJ2-7; 7 nucleotides agree with TRBD1. The end of the DNA fits TRBJ2-1 better, so the J call may be wrong. The CDR3 covers 14 residues. Germline CDR1 reads SGDLS; CDR2 reads YYNGEE. CDR3 coding DNA: TGTGCCAGCAGCGTGTGGACAGGATACAATGAGCAGTTCTTC. Amino acids: CASSVWTGYNEQFF.

This chain uses TRBV12-3 or TRBV12-4 with TRBJ2-3; a possible D gene is TRBD2 (6 bases). V was cut by 1 base and J by 8 bases, with 10 bases left in between. There are 13 residues in the CDR3. CDR3 bases: TGTGCCAGCAGTTTAGTAAGGGAGGCTACGCAGTATTTT. Amino acid sequence: CASSLVREATQYF.